This TCR beta chain emerged from a study of blood T cell repertoires in COVID-19. As for the study in general: Sources were T cells, B-cell-depleted T cells, or PBMCs; the material itself was cDNA or gDNA.

Original analysis: Estimation of nucleated cell counts was performed using reference gene primer amplification. Here immunoSEQ multiplex PCR was the method, and the copy in TCRdb shows in-frame clones only, minus some. V and J calls plus clone size are reproduced from that table; the DNA served to infer D and trimming. Of under 450,000 clones listed, over 75% were seen once; the top ten hold roughly 3%. The CDR3 has 14 amino acids. The junction had 6 bases not matched to a gene; V was cut back by 8 bases and J by 6 bases. The germline CDR1 and CDR2 sequences are MNHEY and SMNVEV (reference sequence). Which cohort a participant joined came from the clinical history participants gave.

The chain combines TRBV27 with TRBJ2-7, with 14 positions matching TRBD2. This TCR derives from a woman in her 30s who had recovered from COVID-19. Material: PBMCs or T cells enriched from blood (not recorded which). The CDR3 bases are TGTGCCAGCTCTGGACTAGCGGGAGGACTCGAGCAGTACTTC. It translates to CASSGLAGGLEQYF.